This T cell receptor (beta chain) appears in the sequencing data of a study of blood T cells in healthy people across ages. Study-level points and caveats: Nothing was known about donor CMV status, and this possibly confounded expanded clonotype changes. Naive T cell percentage showed a strong correlation with the diversity of TCR beta.

A J-beta primer mix and a sample-barcoded 5' primer were used in a second PCR of about 7 to 12 cycles. TCRdb passed the 5' RACE reads through MiXCR, listing each CDR3 protein once. The data hold approximately 700,000 distinct CDR3 sequences, with about 34% observed a single time. From germline, CDR1 is DFQATT and CDR2 SNEGSKA (reference sequence). V lost 0 bases to trimming and J lost 6 bases, with 6 bases between them. The CDR3 runs 11 residues. Details on this clonotype: Its specificity is unknown.

Peripheral blood from each donor was collected in a volume of 8 to 10 milliliters. Sequenced material: blood. The rearrangement uses TRBV20-1 and TRBJ2-7; D is ambiguous. The source is a woman aged 80 or older in good health. CDR3 sequence (DNA): TGCAGTGCTAGAGAGCTACGCGAGCAGTACTTC. It is translated as CSARELREQYF.